This T cell receptor beta chain was recorded in a study of shared clonotypes between healthy human individuals. Study results and caveats: Clonotypes not shared had lower generation probabilities than those common to all four donors. Shared clonotypes: 4.5% to 5% naive CD4, approximately 3.4% naive CD8, less than 2.5% memory CD4, over 0.3% memory CD8.

This CDR3 region has 15 residues. Germline CDR1 and CDR2: SEHNR and FQNEAQ (reference sequence). The J segment lost 3 bases and the V segment lost 5 bases, leaving 6 bases of the junction unmatched. Genomic DNA belonging to each subset was distributed in equal measure over several immunoSEQ plates. TCRdb's table, derived via immunoSEQ multiplex PCR, lists solely in-frame clones and lacks some. The sample gives around 2,000,000 clones, roughly 94% of which show up once; 0.9% to 1.5% is in the top ten. As regards this clone: Antigen: not known.

Naive CD8 populations comprised CD45RO-negative cells positively selected for CCR7, excluding terminally differentiated effector memory CD45RA+ cells. The study drew all its donors from Caucasian adults living in Nashville, Tennessee. The V call is TRBV7-9, the J call TRBJ1-4; TRBD1 matches 7 bases. The material sequenced was naive CD8+ T cells sorted from blood. The origin of this receptor is a man between 18 and 29 years old in good health. The CDR3 region is CASSARQGPNEKLFF. The CDR3 DNA reads TGTGCCAGCAGCGCACGACAGGGTCCTAATGAAAAACTGTTTTTT.